This is a list of T cell receptor beta chains from one sample in a study of blood T cell repertoires in COVID-19. Clones were read by immunoSEQ multiplex PCR, and TCRdb kept only the in-frame ones, dropping some. In the table there are about 24,000 clones, 80% to 90% of which are singletons. The sequencing sample was made of peripheral blood. Source of these receptors: a woman of 80 years or more with active or convalescent COVID-19. The CDR3 runs from the conserved cysteine through the conserved F or W. Each record gives: D gene, V gene, J gene, clone size, CDR3 protein, CDR3 DNA. A D gene is named only where the DNA matches it firmly. A row's size may be missing; if present it is once, few, many or a size class.

NA	TRBV9	TRBJ2-6	NA	CASSVAGAGANVLTF	TGTGCCAGCAGCGTAGCGGGGGCTGGGGCCAACGTCCTGACTTTC
TRBD1	TRBV5-1	TRBJ1-2	NA	CASSYGQGNGYTF	TGCGCCAGCAGCTACGGACAGGGGAATGGCTACACCTTC
NA	TRBV7-9	TRBJ1-6	NA	CASSPRGADNSPLHF	TGTGCCAGCAGCCCCCGAGGAGCTGATAATTCACCCCTCCACTTT
NA	TRBV7-8	TRBJ1-5	NA	CASSKQTRGRDQPQHF	TGTGCCAGCAGCAAACAAACCCGGGGGAGGGATCAGCCCCAGCATTTT
TRBD2	TRBV4-1	TRBJ2-5	once	CASSQGATSGGRWETQYF	TGCGCCAGCAGCCAAGGCGCTACGAGCGGGGGCAGATGGGAGACCCAGTACTTC
TRBD1	TRBV27	TRBJ1-1	NA	CASRSGPTGLEAFF	TGTGCCAGCAGGTCGGGTCCGACAGGGCTAGAAGCTTTCTTT
TRBD2	TRBV7-2	TRBJ2-7	few	CASRPSGSVIYEQYF	TGTGCCAGCAGACCGAGCGGGAGTGTTATTTACGAGCAGTACTTC
TRBD2	TRBV10-3	TRBJ2-1	NA	CAISESPSGGDYNEQFF	TGTGCCATCAGTGAGTCGCCTAGCGGGGGGGACTACAATGAGCAGTTCTTC
NA	TRBV18	TRBJ1-5	NA	CASSQTVNSNQPQHF	TGTGCCAGCTCGCAAACGGTTAATAGCAATCAGCCCCAGCATTTT
TRBD2	TRBV7-8	TRBJ2-3	once	CASSSIAGLSTDTQYF	TGTGCCAGCAGCTCGATAGCGGGACTCTCCACAGATACGCAGTATTTT
NA	TRBV30	TRBJ2-1	NA	CAWSVGVGQLNEQFF	TGTGCCTGGAGTGTAGGGGTTGGACAGTTGAATGAGCAGTTCTTC
NA	TRBV5-4	TRBJ2-6	NA	CASSFDRSIRANVLTF	TGTGCCAGCAGCTTTGACAGATCCATACGGGCCAACGTCCTGACTTTC
TRBD1	TRBV19	TRBJ1-1	NA	CATSGTGIEAFF	TGTGCCACCTCAGGGACAGGTATAGAAGCTTTCTTT
TRBD1	TRBV5-6	TRBJ2-7	NA	CASSLVGQGAPEQYF	TGTGCCAGCAGCTTGGTGGGACAGGGGGCGCCTGAGCAGTACTTC
TRBD1	TRBV29-1	TRBJ2-7	NA	CSVDGQGDEQYF	TGCAGCGTTGATGGACAGGGAGACGAGCAGTACTTC
NA	TRBV29-1	TRBJ1-2	NA	CSVNLRGADYGYTF	TGCAGCGTTAACCTTCGGGGGGCGGACTATGGCTACACCTTC
NA	TRBV7-8	TRBJ2-2	NA	CASSRALGSTGELFF	TGTGCCAGCAGCCGCGCCCTAGGGAGCACCGGGGAGCTGTTTTTT
TRBD2	TRBV7-3	TRBJ2-3	NA	CASSGGAGAGDTQYF	TGTGCCAGCAGTGGGGGAGCGGGAGCTGGAGATACGCAGTATTTT
NA	TRBV7-6	TRBJ2-5	NA	CASSAQGGRGQETQYF	TGTGCCAGCAGCGCCCAGGGGGGCAGGGGACAAGAGACCCAGTACTTC
TRBD1	TRBV28	TRBJ1-5	NA	CASSPGQTVIQPQHF	TGTGCCAGCAGTCCGGGACAGACAGTAATTCAGCCCCAGCATTTT
TRBD2	TRBV7-9	TRBJ2-3	NA	CASSSASGASTDTQYF	TGTGCCAGCAGCTCAGCTAGCGGGGCTAGCACAGATACGCAGTATTTT
TRBD1	TRBV4-1	TRBJ2-5	NA	CASRGRQGDGETQYF	TGCGCCAGCAGAGGCAGACAGGGGGACGGGGAGACCCAGTACTTC
TRBD1	TRBV2	TRBJ1-2	few	CAGRAGGYGYTF	TGTGCCGGAAGAGCAGGGGGGTATGGCTACACCTTC
NA	TRBV29-1	TRBJ1-5	NA	CSVGDGTSNQPQHF	TGCAGCGTGGGAGACGGAACTAGCAATCAGCCCCAGCATTTT
TRBD2	TRBV13	TRBJ2-2	NA	CASSFSGRITGELFF	TGTGCCAGCAGCTTTAGCGGGAGAATAACCGGGGAGCTGTTTTTT
NA	TRBV14	TRBJ2-5	NA	CASSGGLQRTQYF	TGTGCCAGCAGCGGCGGACTCCAGCGGACCCAGTACTTC
TRBD2	TRBV24-1	TRBJ2-7	NA	CATSDPSSGRAGEQYF	TGTGCCACCAGTGATCCCTCTAGCGGGAGGGCGGGCGAGCAGTACTTC
NA	TRBV19	TRBJ1-2	NA	CASSKTGYGYTF	TGTGCCAGTAGTAAGACAGGATATGGCTACACCTTC
TRBD1	TRBV4-1	TRBJ2-5	few	CASSDRGAETQYF	TGCGCCAGCAGCGACAGGGGAGCAGAGACCCAGTACTTC
NA	TRBV9	TRBJ1-3	NA	CASSPRDSQLTSGNTIYF	TGTGCCAGCAGCCCCCGAGACAGCCAACTAACCTCTGGAAACACCATATATTTT
NA	TRBV28	TRBJ1-2	NA	CASSQNYGYTF	TGTGCCAGCAGCCAGAACTATGGCTACACCTTC
NA	TRBV4-3	TRBJ1-5	NA	CASRDDRTSNQPQHF	TGCGCCAGCAGAGATGACAGAACCAGCAATCAGCCCCAGCATTTT
TRBD1	TRBV7-6	TRBJ1-4	NA	CASSPTGVTTNEKLFF	TGTGCCAGCAGTCCGACAGGGGTGACAACTAATGAAAAACTGTTTTTT
TRBD1	TRBV19	TRBJ2-7	NA	CASSGRQGSGYEQYF	TGTGCCAGTAGTGGCCGACAGGGAAGCGGCTACGAGCAGTACTTC
TRBD2	TRBV5-1	TRBJ2-3	NA	CASSLAGTSGPRTDTQYF	TGCGCCAGCAGCTTGGCCGGGACTAGCGGGCCGCGCACAGATACGCAGTATTTT
TRBD1	TRBV24-1	TRBJ1-2	NA	CATSEGTGGYTF	TGTGCCACCAGTGAGGGGACAGGGGGATACACCTTC
TRBD1	TRBV25-1	TRBJ1-2	NA	CASSELGTGDNYGYTF	TGTGCCAGCAGTGAATTAGGGACAGGGGATAACTATGGCTACACCTTC
TRBD1	TRBV24-1	TRBJ2-1	NA	CATSDLLGQGYNEQFF	TGTGCCACCAGTGATTTGCTAGGACAGGGCTACAATGAGCAGTTCTTC
TRBD2	TRBV28	TRBJ2-7	NA	CASSLSGTSGRVQYF	TGTGCCAGCAGTCTGTCCGGGACTAGCGGGAGAGTACAGTACTTC
NA	TRBV28	TRBJ2-4	NA	CASSGGHTNIQYF	TGTGCCAGCTCGGGTGGACATACGAACATTCAGTACTTC
NA	TRBV11-2	TRBJ2-7	NA	CASSLTTYEQYF	TGTGCCAGCAGCTTGACAACCTACGAGCAGTACTTC
NA	TRBV28	TRBJ2-5	few	CASSLASRPETQYF	TGTGCCAGCAGTTTAGCTAGTCGTCCAGAGACCCAGTACTTC